The present T cell receptor (beta chain) was sequenced within a study of T-cell memory formation after mild COVID-19. Study-wide points: Detection of some responders pre-infection suggested pre-existing cross-reactive memory T cells participated.

Unmatched junction bases numbered 12, after V lost 7 bases and J lost 0 bases. Per the germline V gene, CDR1 is SQVTM and CDR2 is ANQGSEA. The CDR3 sequence is 16 residues long. TCRdb passed the 5' RACE reads through MiXCR, listing each CDR3 protein once. The table has about 470,000 distinct CDR3 sequences, roughly 23% seen once. Details on this clonotype: Its antigen is unidentified.

The gene calls are TRBV29-1 and TRBJ1-1; TRBD1 agrees at 9 bases. The sequence was obtained from an adult woman who had mild COVID-19 (a few samples of this study predate the infection). Cell type and time point are not known. Sample: PBMCs or a T cell subset sorted from them (not recorded which). Here the CDR3 reads CSAHTGGKVMNTEAFF. CDR3 DNA: TGCAGCGCACATACAGGGGGCAAAGTCATGAACACTGAAGCTTTCTTT.